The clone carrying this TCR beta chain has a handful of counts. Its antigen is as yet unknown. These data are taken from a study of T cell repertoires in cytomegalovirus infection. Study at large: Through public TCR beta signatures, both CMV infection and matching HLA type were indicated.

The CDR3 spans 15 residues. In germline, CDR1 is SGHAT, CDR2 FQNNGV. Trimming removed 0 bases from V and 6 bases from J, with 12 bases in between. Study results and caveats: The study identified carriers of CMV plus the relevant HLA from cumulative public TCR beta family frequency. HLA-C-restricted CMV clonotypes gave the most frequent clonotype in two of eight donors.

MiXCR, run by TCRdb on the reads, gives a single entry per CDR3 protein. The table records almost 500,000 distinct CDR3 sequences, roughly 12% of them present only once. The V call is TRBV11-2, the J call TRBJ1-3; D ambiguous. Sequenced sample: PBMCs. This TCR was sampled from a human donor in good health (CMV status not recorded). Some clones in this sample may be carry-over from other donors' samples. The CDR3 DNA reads TGTGCCAGCAGCTTAGAAACCTACGTGGTAAACACCATATATTTT. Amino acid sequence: CASSLETYVVNTIYF.